One and the same sample provided the 14 T cell receptor beta chains below, sequenced in a study of blood T cell repertoires in COVID-19. Profiled with immunoSEQ multiplex PCR; TCRdb holds only in-frame clones, not every one. The repertoire includes over 250,000 clones, approximately 90% of them detected once, and roughly 6.1% sits in the top ten. Sequencing was performed on peripheral blood. These receptors all stem from a woman aged 45 to 65 with COVID-19, enrolled during active disease.

The genes are TRBV6-2 or TRBV6-3 and TRBJ2-1; 9 positions match TRBD2. The length of the CDR3 is 15 residues. CDR1 is MNHEY, CDR2 SVGEGT, per germline. V lost 2 bases to trimming and J lost 2 bases; unmatched junction nucleotides: 1. Written as DNA, the CDR3 is TGTGCCAGCAGTTACGGCGGGAGGGCCTACAATGAGCAGTTCTTC. Protein sequence: CASSYGGRAYNEQFF.

The chain has TRBV30 and TRBJ2-3; D gene unclear. The CDR3 covers 14 residues. Germline V CDR1 and CDR2: GTSNPN, SVGIG (reference sequence). V was trimmed by 0 bases and J by 1 base, leaving 8 bases between them. The chain's CDR3 is CAWSVIVGTDTQYF. The CDR3 region has the DNA TGTGCCTGGAGTGTAATAGTGGGCACAGATACGCAGTATTTT.

The chain is built from TRBV2 and TRBJ1-2; 7 bases are shared with TRBD1. Germline trimming cut 5 bases from V and 2 bases from J; bases unmatched to any gene: 2. Germline loops: CDR1 SNHLY, CDR2 FYNNEI. This CDR3 has 13 amino acids. The CDR3 is CASSKQGNYGYTF. As DNA, the CDR3 is TGTGCCAGCAGTAAACAGGGGAACTATGGCTACACCTTC.

This clone has only one observation. This chain links TRBV30 with TRBJ1-3; no reliable D call. Germline lookup yields CDR1 GTSNPN and CDR2 SVGIG (reference sequence). The CDR3 covers 13 residues. V lost 6 bases, J lost 4 bases, and 13 bases lay in between. The CDR3 sequence is CACSAPGGNTIYF. The CDR3 region has the DNA TGTGCCTGCTCGGCACCGGGGGGAAACACCATATATTTT.

The chain has TRBV10-2 and TRBJ2-1, with 10 bases matching TRBD2. The CDR3 spans 16 residues. Germline V lookup: CDR1 WSHSY, CDR2 SAAADI. V shed 6 bases, J shed 4 bases, and the junction held 9 bases outside the gene matches. CDR3 in DNA: TGCGCCAGCAGGGGGTATCTAGCGGGAGAATACAATGAGCAGTTCTTC. Encoded protein: CASRGYLAGEYNEQFF.

V and J are TRBV10-3 and TRBJ1-4; TRBD1 matches 9 bases. Germline V gene sequence: CDR1 ENHRY, CDR2 SYGVKD. V trimming: 3 bases; J trimming: 8 bases; junction bases outside the gene matches: 7. There are 15 residues in the CDR3. The CDR3 sequence is CAISDPGQGSEKLFF. The CDR3 coding sequence is TGTGCCATCAGTGACCCGGGACAGGGAAGCGAAAAACTGTTTTTT.

The V gene is TRBV9, the J gene TRBJ1-2, with 7 bases fitting TRBD1. The V and J ends lost 8 bases and 4 bases, in that order; junction bases with no gene match: 8. The CDR3 runs to 13 residues. Per germline, CDR1 SGDLS and CDR2 YYNGEE. The CDR3 spells CASQRTGSYGYTF. The CDR3, as DNA: TGTGCCAGTCAGAGGACAGGTTCCTATGGCTACACCTTC.

The V gene is TRBV6-5, the J gene TRBJ1-6; D is uncertain. This CDR3 region has 15 residues. The germline V and J ends were trimmed by 2 bases and 0 bases, with 5 bases remaining between them. Germline CDR1 MNHEY, CDR2 SVGAGI. The CDR3 reads CASSYTGSYNSPLHF. The CDR3 DNA follows: TGTGCCAGCAGTTACACCGGCTCCTATAATTCACCCCTCCACTTT.

The chain couples TRBV9 to TRBJ2-7; TRBD2 is a possible D gene (6 bases). This CDR3 has 16 residues. V was pared by 0 bases and J by 2 bases, with 15 bases between. The V gene's germline CDR1 is SGDLS and CDR2 YYNGEE. This CDR3 is CASSVGIRREAYEQYF. DNA for the CDR3: TGTGCCAGCAGCGTAGGAATTCGGAGGGAGGCCTACGAGCAGTACTTC.

Only one count was recorded for this clone. CDR3 nucleotide sequence: TGTGCCACTTCCCGGGACAGAGCTAACTATGGCTACACCTTC. This translates into CATSRDRANYGYTF. The rearrangement joins TRBV19 to TRBJ1-2, with TRBD1 identical over 7 bases. With 10 bases clipped from V and 0 bases from J, the junction kept 8 bases outside the gene matches. CDR1 is LNHDA and CDR2 is SQIVND in the germline V gene (reference sequence). The CDR3 covers 14 residues.

The chain joins TRBV5-5 to TRBJ1-2; 7 bases are a match to TRBD1. CDR3 length: 15 amino acids. The J segment lost 1 base and the V segment lost 0 bases, leaving 3 bases of the junction unmatched. The germline V gene encodes CDR1 SGHKS and CDR2 YYEKEE (reference sequence). The CDR3 protein is CASSLGAGGNYGYTF. CDR3 DNA: TGTGCCAGCAGCTTGGGGGCAGGGGGTAACTATGGCTACACCTTC.

The chain carries TRBV5-4 and TRBJ2-3; 9 bases are shared with TRBD2. The CDR3 spans 17 residues. The junction had 14 bases not matched to a gene; V was cut back by 4 bases and J by 5 bases. Germline V gene lookup returns CDR1 SGHNT and CDR2 YYREEE (reference sequence). CDR3 amino acids: CASSARLAVRLGDTQYF. In DNA form, the CDR3 reads TGTGCCAGCAGCGCTCGACTAGCGGTTAGACTAGGAGATACGCAGTATTTT.

J is TRBJ2-3 and V is TRBV7-3, with 11 bases that match TRBD2. J gave up 1 base and V 1 base, and 1 base lay outside the gene matches. From germline, CDR1 is SGHTA and CDR2 FQGTGA. The CDR3 length is 16 residues. The CDR3 coding sequence is TGTGCCAGCAGCTTAAAACTAGCGGGGGGCACAGATACGCAGTATTTT. It yields the protein CASSLKLAGGTDTQYF.

The V gene is TRBV24-1, the J gene TRBJ2-3; 9 positions match TRBD1. The germline V gene has CDR1 KGHDR and CDR2 SFDVKD. The V gene end was trimmed by 9 bases and the J gene end by 2 bases; junction bases not matched to a gene: 8. This CDR3 has 15 amino acids. The DNA of the CDR3 is TGTGCCACCTCTGACAGGGGGACCCCCACAGATACGCAGTATTTT. As protein: CATSDRGTPTDTQYF.